This TCR beta chain was observed in a study of shared clonotypes between healthy human individuals. Produced via immunoSEQ multiplex PCR; TCRdb's table is partial and in-frame only. The table lists 2 million to 2.5 million clones, approximately 95% of them singletons, with 0.39% in the top ten. The CDR3 runs to 16 residues. The germline gives CDR1 LNHDA, CDR2 SQIVND (reference sequence). V was shortened by 0 bases and J by 7 bases, with 16 bases between the two germline ends. The sequence derives from a man between 18 and 35 years old in good health. Some clones in this sample may be carry-over from other donors' samples. J is TRBJ2-1 and V is TRBV19; D perhaps matches TRBD2 (6 bases). Sequencing was carried out using naive CD4+ T cells from PBMCs. Described subset: CD45RA+ positively selected. The CDR3 protein is CASSIDRLWEDNEQFF. The CDR3 region has the DNA TGTGCCAGTAGTATAGATAGGCTATGGGAGGATAATGAGCAGTTCTTC.